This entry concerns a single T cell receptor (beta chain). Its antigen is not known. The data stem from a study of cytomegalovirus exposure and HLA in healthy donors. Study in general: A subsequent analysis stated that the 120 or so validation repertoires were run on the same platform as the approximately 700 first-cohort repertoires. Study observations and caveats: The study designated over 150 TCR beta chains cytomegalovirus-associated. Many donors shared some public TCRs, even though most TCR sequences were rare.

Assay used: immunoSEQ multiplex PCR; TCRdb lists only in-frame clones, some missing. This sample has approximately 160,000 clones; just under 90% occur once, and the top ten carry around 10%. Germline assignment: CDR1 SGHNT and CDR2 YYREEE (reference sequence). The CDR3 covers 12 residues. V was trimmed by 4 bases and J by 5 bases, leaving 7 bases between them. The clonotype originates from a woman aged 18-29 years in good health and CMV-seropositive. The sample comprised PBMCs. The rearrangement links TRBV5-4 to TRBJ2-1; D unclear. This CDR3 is CASSARNNEQFF. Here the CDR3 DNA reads TGTGCCAGCAGCGCTAGGAACAATGAGCAGTTCTTC. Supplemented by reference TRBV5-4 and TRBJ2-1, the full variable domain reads ETGVTQSPTHLIKTRGQQVTLRCSSQSGHNTVSWYQQALGQGPQFIFQYYREEENGRGNFPPRFSGLQFPNYSSELNVNALELDDSALYLCASSARNNEQFFGPGTRLTVL.